The present entry profiles one TCR beta chain with its context. Its antigen is unidentified. This sample stems from a study of cytomegalovirus exposure and HLA in healthy donors. General study findings and limits: Later analysis demonstrated an association between a missense DCLRE1C variant and TCR beta V- and J-gene trimming. In a later analysis, a genetic analysis reported fewer productive-TCR N-insertions in an Asian-associated ancestry cluster than the cohort average.

With 60 Vbeta and 13 Jbeta primers, the PCR was carried out. The table came from immunoSEQ multiplex PCR; TCRdb's copy has only in-frame clones and leaves some out. The sample holds 100,000 to 150,000 clones, 83% seen once. This CDR3 has 16 residues. Germline lookup yields CDR1 MGHRA and CDR2 YSYEKL. The V and J ends lost 4 bases and 1 base, in that order; junction bases with no gene match: 8. The sequenced material came from PBMCs. This chain links TRBV4-1 with TRBJ1-1; the match to TRBD1 covers 8 bases. This receptor was identified in a girl aged 2 to 10 in good health and CMV-seronegative. The CDR3 region is CASSLGQGATNTEAFF. The CDR3 DNA reads as TGCGCCAGCAGCCTAGGACAGGGAGCTACGAACACTGAAGCTTTCTTT.